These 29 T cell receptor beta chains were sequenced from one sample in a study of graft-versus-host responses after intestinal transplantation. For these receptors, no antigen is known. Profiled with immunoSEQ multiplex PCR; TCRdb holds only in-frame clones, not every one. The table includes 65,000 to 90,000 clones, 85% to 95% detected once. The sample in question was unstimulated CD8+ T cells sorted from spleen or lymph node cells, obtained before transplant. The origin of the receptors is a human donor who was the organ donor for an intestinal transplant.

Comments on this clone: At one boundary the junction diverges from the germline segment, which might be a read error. The CDR3 spells CASGIEVHEQFF. In DNA, the CDR3 is TGTGCCAGTGGTATAGAGGTCCATGAGCAGTTCTTC. The genes are TRBV19 and TRBJ2-1; D gene ambiguous. Germline V gene lookup returns CDR1 LNHDA and CDR2 SQIVND (reference sequence). This CDR3 contains 12 residues.

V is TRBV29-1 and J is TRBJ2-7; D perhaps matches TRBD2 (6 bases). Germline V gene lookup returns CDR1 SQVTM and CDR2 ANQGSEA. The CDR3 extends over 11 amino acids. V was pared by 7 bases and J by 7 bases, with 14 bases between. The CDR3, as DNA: TGCAGCGGGGGCTCGGCGGGGGAGCAGTACTTC. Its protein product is CSGGSAGEQYF.

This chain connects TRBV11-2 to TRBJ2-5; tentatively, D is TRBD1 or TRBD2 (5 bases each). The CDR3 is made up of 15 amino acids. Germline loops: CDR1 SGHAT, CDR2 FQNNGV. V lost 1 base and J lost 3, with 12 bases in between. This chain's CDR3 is CASSLGGWGKETQYF. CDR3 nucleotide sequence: TGTGCCAGCAGCTTAGGGGGTTGGGGGAAAGAGACCCAGTACTTC.

In nucleotides, the CDR3 is TGTGCCAGCAGCCCGGGTCCTTCCTACGAGCAGTACTTC. Translation gives CASSPGPSYEQYF. V and J are TRBV7-9 and TRBJ2-7; D remains ambiguous. Deletions cut 5 bases from V and 1 base from J, with 9 bases between. The CDR3 covers 13 residues. In germline, CDR1 is SEHNR, CDR2 FQNEAQ (reference sequence).

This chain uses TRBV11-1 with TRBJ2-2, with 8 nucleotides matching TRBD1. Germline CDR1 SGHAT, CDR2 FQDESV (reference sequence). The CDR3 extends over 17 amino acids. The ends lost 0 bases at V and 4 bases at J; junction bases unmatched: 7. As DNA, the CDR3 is TGTGCCAGCAGCTTAGCGGTGACAGGGGTGTTCACCGGGGAGCTGTTTTTT. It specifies CASSLAVTGVFTGELFF.

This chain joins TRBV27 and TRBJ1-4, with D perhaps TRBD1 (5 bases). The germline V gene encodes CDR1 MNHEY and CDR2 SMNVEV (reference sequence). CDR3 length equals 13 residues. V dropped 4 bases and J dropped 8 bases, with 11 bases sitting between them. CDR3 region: CASSYQGGEKLFF. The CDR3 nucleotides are TGTGCCAGCAGTTACCAGGGTGGGGAAAAACTGTTTTTT.

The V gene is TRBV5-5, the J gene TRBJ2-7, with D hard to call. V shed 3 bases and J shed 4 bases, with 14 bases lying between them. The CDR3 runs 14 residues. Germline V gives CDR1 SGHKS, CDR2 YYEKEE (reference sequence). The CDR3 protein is CASSWWAGPYEQYF. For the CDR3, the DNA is TGTGCCAGCAGCTGGTGGGCAGGACCTTACGAGCAGTACTTC.

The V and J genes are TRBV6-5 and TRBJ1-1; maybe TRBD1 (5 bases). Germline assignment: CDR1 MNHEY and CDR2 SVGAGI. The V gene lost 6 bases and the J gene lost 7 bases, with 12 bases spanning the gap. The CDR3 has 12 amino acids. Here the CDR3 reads CASREVGVEAFF. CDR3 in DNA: TGTGCCAGCAGGGAGGTGGGGGTTGAAGCTTTCTTT.

The CDR3 loop is CASSQAGQANEKLFF. The CDR3 DNA reads as TGCGCCAGCAGCCAAGCGGGACAGGCCAATGAAAAACTGTTTTTT. This chain links TRBV4-1 with TRBJ1-4, with 8 nucleotides matching TRBD1. J lost 5 bases, V lost 1 base, and 3 bases had no gene match. This CDR3 comprises 15 residues. In germline, CDR1 is MGHRA, CDR2 YSYEKL.

CDR3 protein: CASSMASGGSYEQYF. The CDR3 bases are TGTGCCAGTAGTATGGCTAGCGGGGGGTCCTACGAGCAGTACTTC. The chain joins TRBV19 to TRBJ2-7; 11 nucleotides agree with TRBD2. V lost 3 bases to trimming and J lost 1 base; unmatched junction nucleotides: 2. This CDR3 comprises 15 residues. Germline V gene sequence: CDR1 LNHDA, CDR2 SQIVND (reference sequence).

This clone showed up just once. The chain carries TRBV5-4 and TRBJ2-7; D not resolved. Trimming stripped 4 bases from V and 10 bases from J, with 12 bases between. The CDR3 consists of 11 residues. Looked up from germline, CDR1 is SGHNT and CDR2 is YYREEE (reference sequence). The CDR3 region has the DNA TGTGCCAGCAGCGTAGGGTCGGATCAGTACTTC. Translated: CASSVGSDQYF. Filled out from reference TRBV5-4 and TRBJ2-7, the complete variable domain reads ETGVTQSPTHLIKTRGQQVTLRCSSQSGHNTVSWYQQALGQGPQFIFQYYREEENGRGNFPPRFSGLQFPNYSSELNVNALELDDSALYLCASSVGSDQYFGPGTRLTVT.

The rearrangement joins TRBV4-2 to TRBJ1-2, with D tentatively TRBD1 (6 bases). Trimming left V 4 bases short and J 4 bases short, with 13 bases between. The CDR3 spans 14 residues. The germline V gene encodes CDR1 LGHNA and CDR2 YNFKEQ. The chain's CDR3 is CASSPSGRGYGYTF. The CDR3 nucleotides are TGTGCCAGCAGCCCCTCGGGCAGGGGCTATGGCTACACCTTC.

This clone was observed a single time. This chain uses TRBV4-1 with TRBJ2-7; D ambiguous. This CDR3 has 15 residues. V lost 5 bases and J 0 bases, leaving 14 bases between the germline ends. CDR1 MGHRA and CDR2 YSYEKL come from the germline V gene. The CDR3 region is CASSLGGASSYEQYF. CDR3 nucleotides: TGCGCCAGCAGCTTAGGCGGTGCGAGCTCCTACGAGCAGTACTTC.

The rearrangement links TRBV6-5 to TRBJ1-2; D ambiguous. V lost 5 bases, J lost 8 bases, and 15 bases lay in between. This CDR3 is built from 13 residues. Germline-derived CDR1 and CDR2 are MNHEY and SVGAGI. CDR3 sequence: CASSEGPWWGYTF. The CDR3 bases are TGTGCCAGCAGTGAAGGCCCTTGGTGGGGCTACACCTTC.

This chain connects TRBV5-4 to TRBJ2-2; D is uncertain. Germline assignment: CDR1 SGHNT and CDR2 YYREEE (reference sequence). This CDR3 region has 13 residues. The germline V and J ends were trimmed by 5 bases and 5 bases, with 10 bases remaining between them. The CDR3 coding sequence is TGTGCCAGCAGACCCGAGGATACCGGGGAGCTGTTTTTT. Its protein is CASRPEDTGELFF.

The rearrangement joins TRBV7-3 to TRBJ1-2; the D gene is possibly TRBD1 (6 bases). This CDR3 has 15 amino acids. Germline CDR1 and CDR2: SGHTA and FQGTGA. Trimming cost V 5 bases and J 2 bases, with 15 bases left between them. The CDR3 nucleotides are TGTGCCAGCAGCCTCGGGTCCGGGACAAACTATGGCTACACCTTC. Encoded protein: CASSLGSGTNYGYTF. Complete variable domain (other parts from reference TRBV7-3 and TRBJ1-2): GAGVSQTPSNKVTEKGKYVELRCDPISGHTALYWYRQSLGQGPEFLIYFQGTGAADDSGLPNDRFFAVRPEGSVSTLKIQRTERGDSAVYLCASSLGSGTNYGYTFGSGTRLTVV.

The CDR3 region is CASSKGGPPINYGYTF. Written as DNA, the CDR3 is TGTGCCAGCAGCAAAGGAGGGCCGCCGATTAACTATGGCTACACCTTC. The chain uses TRBV21-1 and TRBJ1-2. TRBV21-1 is designated a pseudogene. The CDR3 totals 16 residues.

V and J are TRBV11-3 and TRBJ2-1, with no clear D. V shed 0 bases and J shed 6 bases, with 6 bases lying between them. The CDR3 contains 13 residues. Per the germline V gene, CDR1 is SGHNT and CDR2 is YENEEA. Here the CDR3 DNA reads TGTGCCAGCAGCTTAGAGGGCTCCAATGAGCAGTTCTTC. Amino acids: CASSLEGSNEQFF.

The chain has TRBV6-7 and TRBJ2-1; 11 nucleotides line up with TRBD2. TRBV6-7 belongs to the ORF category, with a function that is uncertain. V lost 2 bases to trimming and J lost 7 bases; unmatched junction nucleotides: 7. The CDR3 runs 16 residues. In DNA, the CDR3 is TGTGCCAGCAGTTACAAACTAGCGGGAGACTCTAATGAGCAGTTCTTC. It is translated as CASSYKLAGDSNEQFF.

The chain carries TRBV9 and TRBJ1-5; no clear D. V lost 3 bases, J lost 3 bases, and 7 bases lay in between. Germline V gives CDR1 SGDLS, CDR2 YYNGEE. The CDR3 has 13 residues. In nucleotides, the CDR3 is TGTGCCAGCAGCGCTTCGGACAATCAGCCCCAGCATTTT. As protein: CASSASDNQPQHF.

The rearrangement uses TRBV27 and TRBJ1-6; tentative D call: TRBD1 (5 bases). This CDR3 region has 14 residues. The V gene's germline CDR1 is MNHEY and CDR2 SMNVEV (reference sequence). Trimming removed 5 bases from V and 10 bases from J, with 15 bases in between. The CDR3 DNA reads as TGTGCCAGCAGTCCCTGGGCAGGGCTATCACCCCTCCACTTT. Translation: CASSPWAGLSPLHF.

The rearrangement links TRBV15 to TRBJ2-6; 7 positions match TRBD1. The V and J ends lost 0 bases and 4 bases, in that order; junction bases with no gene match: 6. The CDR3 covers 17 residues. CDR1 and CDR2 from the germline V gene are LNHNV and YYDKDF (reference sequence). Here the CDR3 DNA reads TGTGCCACCAGCAGAGACAGGGGGAGCCTAGGGGCCAACGTCCTGACTTTC. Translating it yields CATSRDRGSLGANVLTF.

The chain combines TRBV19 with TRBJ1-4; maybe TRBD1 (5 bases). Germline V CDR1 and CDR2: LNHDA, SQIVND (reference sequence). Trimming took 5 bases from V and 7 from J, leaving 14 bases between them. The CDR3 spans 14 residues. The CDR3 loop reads CASSAGTPSEKLFF. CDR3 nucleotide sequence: TGTGCCAGTAGTGCCGGGACTCCCTCTGAAAAACTGTTTTTT. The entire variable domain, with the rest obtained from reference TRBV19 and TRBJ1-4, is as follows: DGGITQSPKYLFRKEGQNVTLSCEQNLNHDAMYWYRQDPGQGLRLIYYSQIVNDFQKGDIAEGYSVSREKKESFPLTVTSAQKNPTAFYLCASSAGTPSEKLFFGSGTQLSVL.

The CDR3 DNA follows: TGTGCCAGTAGTAAAACCGGGACCAACACTGAAGCTTTCTTT. Its translation: CASSKTGTNTEAFF. The chain employs TRBV19 and TRBJ1-1, with a weak D call TRBD1 (5 bases). The CDR3 length is 14 residues. The germline V gene encodes CDR1 LNHDA and CDR2 SQIVND (reference sequence). The germline V and J ends were trimmed by 4 bases and 2 bases, with 11 bases remaining between them.

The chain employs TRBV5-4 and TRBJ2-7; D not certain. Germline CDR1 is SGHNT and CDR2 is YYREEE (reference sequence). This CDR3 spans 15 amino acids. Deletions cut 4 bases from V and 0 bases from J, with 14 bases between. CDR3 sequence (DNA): TGTGCCAGCAGCCTGACCCCTAGACCCTCCTACGAGCAGTACTTC. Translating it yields CASSLTPRPSYEQYF.

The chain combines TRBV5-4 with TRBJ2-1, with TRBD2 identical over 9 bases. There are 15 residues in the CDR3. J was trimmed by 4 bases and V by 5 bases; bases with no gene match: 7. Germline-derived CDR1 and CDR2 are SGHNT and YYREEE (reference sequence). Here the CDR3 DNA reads TGTGCCAGCAGGGATCTAGCGGGACCTTACAATGAGCAGTTCTTC. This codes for CASRDLAGPYNEQFF.

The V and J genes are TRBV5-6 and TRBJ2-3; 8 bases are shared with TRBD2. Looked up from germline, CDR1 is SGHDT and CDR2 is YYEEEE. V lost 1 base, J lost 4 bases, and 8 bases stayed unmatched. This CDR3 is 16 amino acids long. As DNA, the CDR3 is TGTGCCAGCAGCTTGCTCGTTAGCGGGACGTCAGATACGCAGTATTTT. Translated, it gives CASSLLVSGTSDTQYF.

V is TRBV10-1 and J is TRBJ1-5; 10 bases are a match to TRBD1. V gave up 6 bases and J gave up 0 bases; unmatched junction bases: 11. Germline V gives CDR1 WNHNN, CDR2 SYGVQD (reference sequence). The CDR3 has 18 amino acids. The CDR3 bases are TGCGCCAGCAGCAGCGCCGGACAGGGGGAGGATAGCAATCAGCCCCAGCATTTT. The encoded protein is CASSSAGQGEDSNQPQHF.

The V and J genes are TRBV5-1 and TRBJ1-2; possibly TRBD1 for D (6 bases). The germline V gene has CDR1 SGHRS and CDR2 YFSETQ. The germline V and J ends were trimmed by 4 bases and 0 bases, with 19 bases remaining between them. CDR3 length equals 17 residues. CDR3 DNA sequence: TGCGCCAGCAGCCTGGTTGGGGGCCCCCTTTCTAACTATGGCTACACCTTC. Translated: CASSLVGGPLSNYGYTF.